This record looks at one T cell receptor (beta chain) sequence and its context. The antigen is unknown. This entry is derived from a study of T cell repertoires in cytomegalovirus infection. In TCRdb, the reads were re-called with MiXCR into one record per CDR3 protein. The sample lists hundreds of thousands of distinct CDR3 sequences; more than 25% were seen once. This CDR3 is built from 16 residues. Trimming at V came to 4 bases and at J to 3 bases, leaving 11 bases not matched to a gene. Per germline, CDR1 SGHDN and CDR2 FVKESK. Sequenced material: cultured CD8+ T cells from PBMCs, taken from culture after CMV antigen stimulation. This receptor was identified in a human donor in good health (CMV status not recorded). Some clones in this sample may be carry-over from other donors' samples. The rearrangement uses TRBV14 and TRBJ2-5; 7 positions agree with TRBD1. The CDR3 protein is CASSPRDSKVKETQYF. The CDR3 DNA reads as TGTGCCAGCAGCCCTCGGGACAGCAAGGTTAAAGAGACCCAGTACTTC.